These 25 T cell receptor beta chains were all obtained from the same sample, sequenced in a study of T-cell memory formation after mild COVID-19. TCRdb re-called the 5' RACE reads through MiXCR, storing one row per CDR3 protein. Altogether approximately 350,000 distinct CDR3 sequences are present, 10% to 15% being singletons, with the ten largest covering about 22%. Sequences were obtained from PBMCs or a T cell subset sorted from them (not recorded which). Every receptor here comes from a man between 18 and 35 years old who had mild COVID-19 (a few samples of this study predate the infection). Cell type and time point are not known.

In this sample, this clonotype turned up many times. The rearrangement links TRBV11-1 to TRBJ2-7; the match to TRBD2 covers 12 bases. The CDR3 spans 15 residues. Germline V CDR1 and CDR2: SGHAT, FQDESV (reference sequence). With 5 bases clipped from V and 2 bases from J, the junction kept 4 bases outside the gene matches. The CDR3 DNA sequence: TGTGCCAGCAGCCCAGGACTAGCGGGGACCTACGAGCAGTACTTC. Its protein is CASSPGLAGTYEQYF.

V gene TRBV11-2 combines with J gene TRBJ2-1, with TRBD1 as a possible D gene (5 bases). The germline gives CDR1 SGHAT, CDR2 FQNNGV. This CDR3 contains 13 residues. The V gene lost 6 bases and the J gene lost 9 bases, with 15 bases spanning the gap. The CDR3 DNA reads as TGTGCCAGCAGTTACATCAGGGAAGCTGAGCAGTTCTTC. Residues: CASSYIREAEQFF.

This clonotype was recorded a few times. At one end the junction does not follow the germline gene, possibly because of a read error. This chain's CDR3 is CASTGQGSNSEAFF. Here the CDR3 DNA reads TGTGCCAGCACCGGACAGGGGTCGAACTCTGAAGCTTTCTTT. The chain links TRBV7-9 to TRBJ1-1; 9 bases line up with TRBD1. Per germline, CDR1 SEHNR and CDR2 FQNEAQ (reference sequence). CDR3 length: 14 residues.

The chain uses TRBV3-1 and TRBJ1-5; 8 bases map to TRBD1. From germline, CDR1 is LGHDT and CDR2 YNNKEL (reference sequence). The CDR3 runs to 12 residues. V dropped 4 bases and J dropped 9; count of bases not matched to a gene: 2. CDR3 sequence: CASSRTGTPQHF. CDR3 DNA sequence: TGTGCCAGCAGCCGGACAGGGACGCCCCAGCATTTT.

V gene TRBV7-9 combines with J gene TRBJ2-6; 9 nucleotides agree with TRBD1. CDR3 length: 19 residues. V shed 7 bases, J shed 1 base, and the junction held 14 bases outside the gene matches. CDR1 and CDR2 (germline): SEHNR, FQNEAQ (reference sequence). The CDR3 DNA sequence: TGTGCCAGCACTATAAGACAGGGGGTCTTCCTTTCTGGGGCCAACGTCCTGACTTTC. Translating it yields CASTIRQGVFLSGANVLTF.

There are a few counts of this clonotype. This sequence joins TRBV25-1 and TRBJ2-1; 8 nucleotides agree with TRBD1. Germline CDR1 is MGHDK and CDR2 is SYGVNS. V lost 6 bases and J lost 7; bases outside the gene matches: 8. This CDR3 region has 14 residues. CDR3 DNA: TGTGCCAGCAGGGAAGGACAGGGTAGGAATGAGCAGTTCTTC. Residues: CASREGQGRNEQFF.

This clonotype was detected only a few times. The rearrangement uses TRBV7-3 and TRBJ2-1, with D perhaps matching TRBD1 (5 bases). Trimming removed 4 bases at V and 7 bases at J, with 17 bases between. The CDR3 length is 15 residues. Germline V lookup: CDR1 SGHTA, CDR2 FQGTGA. The chain's CDR3 is CASSSRPGRVNEQFF. DNA for the CDR3: TGTGCCAGCAGCTCACGCCCGGGCAGGGTAAATGAGCAGTTCTTC.

This clonotype was seen only a few times. The chain employs TRBV7-2 and TRBJ2-3, with 8 bases fitting TRBD1. The CDR3 runs 15 residues. Unmatched junction bases numbered 6, after V lost 4 bases and J lost 3 bases. Per the germline V gene, CDR1 is SGHTA and CDR2 is FQGNSA. The CDR3 is CASSSRTGNTDTQYF. The DNA for the CDR3 is TGTGCCAGCAGCTCCCGGACAGGGAATACAGATACGCAGTATTTT.

The CDR3 loop is CASSEAQGPSGANVLTF. DNA of the CDR3: TGTGCCAGCAGTGAGGCACAGGGGCCCTCTGGGGCCAACGTCCTGACTTTC. J is TRBJ2-6 and V is TRBV25-1; 7 bases match TRBD1. Germline lookup yields CDR1 MGHDK and CDR2 SYGVNS. Trimming removed 3 bases from V and 0 bases from J; junction bases left unmatched: 5. The CDR3 has 17 residues.

This chain links TRBV15 with TRBJ1-4; maybe TRBD1 (5 bases). Per germline, CDR1 LNHNV and CDR2 YYDKDF (reference sequence). This CDR3 spans 13 amino acids. V lost 6 bases and J lost 13, with 18 bases in between. This CDR3 reads CATREGTEIGLFF. CDR3 DNA sequence: TGTGCCACCAGGGAGGGGACCGAAATTGGACTGTTTTTT. Full variable domain (outside the CDR3, taken from reference TRBV15 and TRBJ1-4): DAMVIQNPRYQVTQFGKPVTLSCSQTLNHNVMYWYQQKSSQAPKLLFHYYDKDFNNEADTPDNFQSRRPNTSFCFLDIRSPGLGDTAMYLCATREGTEIGLFFGSGTQLSVL.

This clonotype was picked up many times. V gene TRBV6-6 combines with J gene TRBJ2-5; maybe TRBD1 (6 bases). Germline V gives CDR1 MNHNY, CDR2 SVGAGI (reference sequence). The CDR3 extends over 13 amino acids. V lost 6 bases, J lost 2 bases, and 10 bases lay in between. CDR3 sequence reads: CASSSGTQETQYF. The DNA for the CDR3 is TGTGCCAGCAGCTCCGGGACACAAGAGACCCAGTACTTC.

V usage is TRBV27 and J usage is TRBJ1-5; D unresolved. The germline V gene has CDR1 MNHEY and CDR2 SMNVEV (reference sequence). This CDR3 has 15 amino acids. The V end lost 2 bases, the J end lost 7 bases, and 15 bases lay between the germline ends. This CDR3 is CASSLGFSSRQPQHF. The CDR3 region has the DNA TGTGCCAGCAGTTTAGGTTTCTCCTCCCGGCAGCCCCAGCATTTT.

This clonotype was picked up a small number of times. The genes are TRBV6-1 and TRBJ2-7; 7 bases agree with TRBD1. The junction had 11 bases not matched to a gene; V was cut back by 7 bases and J by 2 bases. Per germline, CDR1 MNHNS and CDR2 SASEGT. CDR3 length equals 15 residues. The CDR3 reads CASTGRTGSPYEQYV. In DNA, the CDR3 is TGTGCCAGCACCGGACGGACAGGATCCCCCTACGAGCAGTACGTC.

This chain uses TRBV5-5 with TRBJ2-1, with D hard to call. The CDR3 is 13 amino acids. Germline CDR1 SGHKS, CDR2 YYEKEE (reference sequence). V was trimmed by 7 bases and J by 0 bases, leaving 8 bases between them. The CDR3 spells CASELSSYNEQFF. The CDR3 DNA is TGTGCCAGCGAATTAAGCTCCTACAATGAGCAGTTCTTC.

This clonotype came up many times. The chain couples TRBV5-1 to TRBJ1-1; unclear D gene. Germline V gene data show CDR1 as SGHRS and CDR2 as YFSETQ. The CDR3 runs to 12 residues. V lost 1 base to trimming and J lost 11 bases, with 12 bases between them. The CDR3 nucleotides read TGCGCCAGCAGCTTGTCGGGCAGCTTTGCTTTCTTT. This translates into CASSLSGSFAFF.

This clonotype was seen once. The V call is TRBV12-3 or TRBV12-4, the J call TRBJ2-3; TRBD2 aligns across 11 bases. J gave up 3 bases and V 6 bases, and 5 bases lay outside the gene matches. The CDR3 covers 15 residues. CDR3 in amino acids: CASRATSGTTDTQYF. The CDR3 nucleotides are TGTGCCAGCAGGGCGACTAGCGGGACGACAGATACGCAGTATTTT.

In its sample, this clonotype was seen a few times. This chain connects TRBV2 to TRBJ1-2; 8 positions agree with TRBD1. The CDR3 is 13 amino acids. V trimming: 8 bases; J trimming: 3 bases; junction bases outside the gene matches: 5. CDR1 SNHLY and CDR2 FYNNEI come from the germline V gene. The CDR3 sequence is CASGTGQDYGYTF. Here the CDR3 DNA reads TGTGCCAGCGGGACGGGACAGGACTATGGCTACACCTTC.

The genes are TRBV30 and TRBJ2-1; 7 bases fit TRBD2. The CDR3 is 13 amino acids. J gave up 10 bases and V 2 bases, and 8 bases lay outside the gene matches. CDR1 GTSNPN and CDR2 SVGIG come from the germline V gene (reference sequence). CDR3 nucleotides: TGTGCCTGGAGTTCAGGACCCGGGGGGGAGCAGTTCTTC. Its translation is CAWSSGPGGEQFF.

This clonotype was recorded a few times. J is TRBJ2-1 and V is TRBV7-3; 11 bases map to TRBD2. CDR1 is SGHTA, CDR2 FQGTGA, per germline. With V trimmed by 2 bases and J by 9 bases, 6 bases remained unmatched. The CDR3 runs 15 residues. CDR3 in DNA: TGTGCCAGCAGCTTACTAGCGGGGGGATTAGGTGAGCAGTTCTTC. Translated: CASSLLAGGLGEQFF.

This clonotype was counted a few times. This chain uses TRBV7-2 with TRBJ2-1; D may correspond to TRBD1 or TRBD2 (5 bases each). CDR1 is SGHTA and CDR2 is FQGNSA in the germline V gene. With 3 bases removed from V and 0 bases from J, the gap between germline ends came to 9 bases. This CDR3 is 15 amino acids long. CDR3 nucleotide sequence: TGTGCCAGCAGCTTGGGGGTTAGCTCCTACAATGAGCAGTTCTTC. Its translation: CASSLGVSSYNEQFF. Full variable domain (outside the CDR3, taken from reference TRBV7-2 and TRBJ2-1): GAGVSQSPSNKVTEKGKDVELRCDPISGHTALYWYRQSLGQGLEFLIYFQGNSAPDKSGLPSDRFSAERTGGSVSTLTIQRTQQEDSAVYLCASSLGVSSYNEQFFGPGTRLTVL.

In regard to this clonotype: With a much larger clone just one base away, this may be a read error. The chain carries TRBV7-9 and TRBJ1-5, with a weak D call TRBD1 (6 bases). V lost 5 bases to trimming and J lost 4 bases, with 9 bases between them. Per the germline V gene, CDR1 is SEHNR and CDR2 is FQNEAQ (reference sequence). The CDR3 runs 13 residues. CDR3 sequence: CASSRQENQPQHF. The DNA for the CDR3 is TGTGCCAGCAGCCGACAGGAGAATCAGCCCCAGCATTTT.

This chain links TRBV11-2 with TRBJ1-5; 8 nucleotides agree with TRBD1. Germline CDR1 is SGHAT and CDR2 is FQNNGV. The trim removed 5 bases at V and 0 bases at J, leaving 9 bases unmatched. This CDR3 has 17 amino acids. The CDR3, as DNA: TGTGCCAGCAGCGCTAATCCCGGGACAGGTAGCAATCAGCCCCAGCATTTT. As protein: CASSANPGTGSNQPQHF. The full variable domain, in which reference TRBV11-2 and TRBJ1-5 provide the parts outside the CDR3, is EAGVAQSPRYKIIEKRQSVAFWCNPISGHATLYWYQQILGQGPKLLIQFQNNGVVDDSQLPKDRFSAERLKGVDSTLKIQPAKLEDSAVYLCASSANPGTGSNQPQHFGDGTRLSIL.

This clonotype appeared a few times. CDR3 amino acids: CAWAGGLVNTEAFF. The CDR3, as DNA: TGTGCCTGGGCAGGGGGCCTGGTGAACACTGAAGCTTTCTTT. This chain joins TRBV30 and TRBJ1-1, with 8 bases aligning to TRBD1. V dropped 5 bases and J dropped 0; count of bases not matched to a gene: 5. This CDR3 has 14 amino acids. Germline CDR1 GTSNPN, CDR2 SVGIG (reference sequence).

The rearrangement links TRBV27 to TRBJ2-3; D is perhaps TRBD2 (5 bases). The CDR3 has 15 residues. Germline V lookup: CDR1 MNHEY, CDR2 SMNVEV (reference sequence). The V gene lost 3 bases and the J gene lost 0 bases, with 10 bases spanning the gap. The CDR3 protein is CASSFRGFSTDTQYF. As DNA, the CDR3 is TGTGCCAGCAGTTTTCGGGGTTTCAGCACAGATACGCAGTATTTT.

This clonotype was recorded many times. The V and J genes are TRBV29-1 and TRBJ1-2; TRBD1 might be the D (5 bases). CDR3 length equals 14 residues. Germline V gives CDR1 SQVTM, CDR2 ANQGSEA. V lost 4 bases and J lost 0, with 12 bases in between. CDR3 DNA: TGCAGCGTTGTGGGGGATACACCTAACTATGGCTACACCTTC. Its protein product is CSVVGDTPNYGYTF.